This T cell receptor beta chain derives from a study of Ad26.COV2.S vaccination and SARS-CoV-2 variants. Study-level background: In the study, Ad26.COV2.S was injected intramuscularly once, or twice 56 days apart. Regarding the study as a whole: Comparability of non-spike TCR breadth was observed across vaccine and placebo recipients.

Specified treatment: about 20 received Ad26.COV2.S at low or high dose, single or two shots; several received placebo; per-sample allocation not given. Day 63 after the first vaccine or placebo injection was the time point for sampling. As its vector, the vaccine had Ad26, which expressed Wuhan-strain SARS-CoV-2 spike. The sample holds one count of this clone. The antigen is unknown. Sequencing used immunoSEQ multiplex PCR; TCRdb keeps in-frame clones, though not all of them. This sample yields 440,000 or so clones, of which around 92% are seen a single time; around 1.7% belongs to the top ten. The sequencing used peripheral blood, collected in a trial of Ad26.COV2.S vaccine versus placebo. This TCR was sampled from a person between 18 and 59 years old who received the Ad26.COV2.S COVID-19 vaccine or a placebo.

CDR3 region: CASSRGGGVVADTQYF. CDR3 sequence (DNA): TGTGCCAGCAGTCGCGGCGGGGGGGTAGTTGCAGATACGCAGTATTTT. The V gene is TRBV7-2, the J gene TRBJ2-3; 9 bases map to TRBD2. Germline V CDR1 and CDR2: SGHTA, FQGNSA. The CDR3 consists of 16 residues. V gave up 6 bases and J gave up 4 bases; unmatched junction bases: 11.